The clone carrying this T cell receptor (beta chain) was detected only a few times. The antigen is not known. This sample stems from a study of T cell responses to AZD1222 COVID-19 vaccine. Germline trimming cut 6 bases from V and 4 bases from J; bases unmatched to any gene: 10. The CDR3 totals 15 residues. Germline V gene lookup returns CDR1 MNHEY and CDR2 SVGAGI. Only in-frame clones appear in the TCRdb table, and some are missing; sequencing was by immunoSEQ multiplex PCR. This sample carries approximately 130,000 clones, 75% to 95% of them seen once, and the ten largest clones take around 7.8%. Study outcomes and limitations: Compared with day 0, the breadth and depth of the Spike-specific TCR repertoire rose significantly after two doses of AZD1222.

The receptor was isolated from an adult in good health. Source: peripheral blood, taken on day 0 of AZD1222 vaccination. J is TRBJ1-2 and V is TRBV6-5; 8 bases match TRBD1. CDR3 DNA sequence: TGTGCCAGCAGGGCCGGGGACAGGCAGAGCTATGGCTACACCTTC. This gives the protein CASRAGDRQSYGYTF.